The sequence of this T cell receptor (beta chain) was determined in a study of identical twins. Trimming took 4 bases from V and 4 from J; bases not matched to a gene: 8. Germline assignment: CDR1 LGHDT and CDR2 YNNKEL (reference sequence). The CDR3 extends over 15 amino acids. From the 5' RACE reads, TCRdb called clonotypes with MiXCR, one entry per CDR3 protein. The sample has around 1.7 million distinct CDR3 sequences, more than 30% seen once; the top ten hold more than 0.25%. This rearrangement joins TRBV3-1 to TRBJ2-7; 9 bases map to TRBD2. The sequenced sample consisted of cord blood. This TCR was sampled from a newborn girl in good health. CDR3 bases: TGTGCCAGCAGCCGACGGGGGGGACTAGCTTACGAGCAGTACTTC. Translation gives CASSRRGGLAYEQYF.